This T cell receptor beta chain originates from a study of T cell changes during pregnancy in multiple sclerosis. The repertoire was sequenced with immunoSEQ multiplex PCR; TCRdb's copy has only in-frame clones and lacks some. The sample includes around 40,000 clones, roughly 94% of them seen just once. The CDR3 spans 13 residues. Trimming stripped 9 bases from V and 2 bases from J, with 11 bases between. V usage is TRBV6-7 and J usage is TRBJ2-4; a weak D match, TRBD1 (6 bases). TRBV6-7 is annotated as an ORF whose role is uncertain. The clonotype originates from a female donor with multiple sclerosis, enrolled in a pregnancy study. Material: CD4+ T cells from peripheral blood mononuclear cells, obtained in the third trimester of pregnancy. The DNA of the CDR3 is TGTGCCAGTAAACAGGGAACCAAAAACATTCAGTACTTC. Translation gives CASKQGTKNIQYF.